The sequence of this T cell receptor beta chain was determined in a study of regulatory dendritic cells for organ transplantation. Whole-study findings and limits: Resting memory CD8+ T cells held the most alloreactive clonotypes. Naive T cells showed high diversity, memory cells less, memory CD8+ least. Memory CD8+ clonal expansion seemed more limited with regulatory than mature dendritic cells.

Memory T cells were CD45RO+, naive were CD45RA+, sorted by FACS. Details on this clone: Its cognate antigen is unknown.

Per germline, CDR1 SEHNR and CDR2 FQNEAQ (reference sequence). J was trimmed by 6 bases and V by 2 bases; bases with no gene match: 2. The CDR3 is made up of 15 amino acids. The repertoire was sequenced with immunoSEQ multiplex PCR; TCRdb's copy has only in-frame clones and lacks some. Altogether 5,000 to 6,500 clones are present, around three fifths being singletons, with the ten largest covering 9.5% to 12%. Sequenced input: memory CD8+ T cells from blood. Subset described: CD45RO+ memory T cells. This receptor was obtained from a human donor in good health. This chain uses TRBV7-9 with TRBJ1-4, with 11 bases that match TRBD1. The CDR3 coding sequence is TGTGCCAGCAGCTTATGGGGACAGGGGGATGAAAAACTGTTTTTT. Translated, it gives CASSLWGQGDEKLFF.